This T cell receptor beta chain was sequenced during a study of T cell changes during pregnancy in multiple sclerosis. This CDR3 is 16 amino acids long. The J segment lost 6 bases and the V segment lost 0 bases, leaving 6 bases of the junction unmatched. Per the germline V gene, CDR1 is MNHNY and CDR2 is SVGAGI (reference sequence). Assay used: immunoSEQ multiplex PCR; TCRdb lists only in-frame clones, some missing. The sample has 75,000 to 95,000 clones, approximately 90% seen once; the top ten hold about 0.91%. The TCR sequence derives from a female donor with multiple sclerosis, enrolled in a pregnancy study. Sample: peripheral blood, taken before pregnancy. The chain is built from TRBV6-6 and TRBJ2-2, with 8 bases identical to TRBD2. The CDR3 loop reads CASSYSRTSLSGELFF. The DNA of the CDR3 is TGTGCCAGCAGTTACTCCCGGACTAGCTTATCCGGGGAGCTGTTTTTT.